This TCR beta chain was sequenced for a study of blood T cell repertoires in COVID-19. Study details: The United States, Italy and Spain were the sources of the acute and convalescent COVID-19 samples.

As handled by the study authors: Estimation of nucleated cell counts was performed using reference gene primer amplification. Clones were sequenced by immunoSEQ multiplex PCR, and TCRdb holds only the in-frame ones, with some missing. V, J and clone size reflect that table, while D and trimming were determined from the DNA. The table lists some 300,000 clones, nearly 90% of them singletons. Adults between roughly 18 and 100 years of age took part from more than 20 US areas. Participant reports of clinical history set cohort assignment. J lost 4 bases, V lost 1 base, and 7 bases had no gene match. CDR1 is SGHNT and CDR2 is YYREEE in the germline V gene (reference sequence). This CDR3 comprises 16 residues. This clone was recorded only once.

The TCR originated in a young woman with acute COVID-19. Material: PBMCs or T cells enriched from blood (not recorded which). The rearrangement uses TRBV5-4 and TRBJ2-3; 9 bases agree with TRBD2. CDR3 nucleotide sequence: TGTGCCAGCAGCTTGATGCTAGCGGGATTCTCAGATACGCAGTATTTT. It is translated as CASSLMLAGFSDTQYF.